This T cell receptor (beta chain) was profiled in a study of OX40 agonist ivuxolimab in advanced cancers. Study details: Ivuxolimab, an agonist antibody against OX40 (CD134), was given to patients. Participants could have had prior anti-PD-1, anti-PD-L1 or anti-CTLA-4 therapy, and around 40% had some. Whole-study results and caveats: At 0.1 to 3.0 mg/kg and by week 6, CD4+ and CD8+ T cells in the blood had expanded clonally.

Profiling relied on immunoSEQ multiplex PCR, and the TCRdb table lists in-frame clones only, not all of them. The data show around 60,000 clones, with approximately 80% seen just once and more than 1.5% held by the top ten. About this clone itself: Antigen specificity is unknown.

This CDR3 spans 13 amino acids. V lost 10 bases, J lost 3 bases, and 7 bases stayed unmatched. The germline V gene encodes CDR1 SNHLY and CDR2 FYNNEI. This TCR was recovered from an adult with an advanced solid tumor such as melanoma, head and neck, liver or kidney cancer. The chain joins TRBV2 to TRBJ1-1; TRBD1 agrees at 8 bases. The source was CD4+ or CD8+ T cells sorted from blood, collected in a trial of the OX40 agonist ivuxolimab. CDR3 residues: CAIDRGGYTEAFF. The DNA of the CDR3 is TGTGCCATAGACAGGGGCGGATACACTGAAGCTTTCTTT.